The 19 T cell receptor beta chains given below trace back to one sample, sequenced in a study of cytomegalovirus exposure and HLA in healthy donors. PCR used 60 Vbeta primers and 13 Jbeta primers. Assay: immunoSEQ multiplex PCR; the TCRdb copy retains only in-frame clones and omits some. This table holds around 150,000 clones, around three quarters found once. Material for sequencing was PBMCs. These receptors were collected from a man between 35 and 55 years old in good health and CMV-seronegative.

This clone was counted only a few times. V usage is TRBV6-5 and J usage is TRBJ2-5; TRBD2 aligns across 7 bases. J was trimmed by 7 bases and V by 7 bases; bases with no gene match: 3. Germline V CDR1 and CDR2: MNHEY, SVGAGI. The CDR3 loop spans 11 amino acids. CDR3 residues: CASNGGGTQYF. CDR3 nucleotides: TGTGCCAGCAATGGGGGGGGGACCCAGTACTTC.

Details on this clone: It may be a read error: a sequence one base away is much more abundant. The V and J genes are TRBV25-1 and TRBJ2-3, with 9 bases aligning to TRBD2. Germline V CDR1 and CDR2: MGHDK, SYGVNS. The CDR3 totals 15 residues. With V trimmed by 2 bases and J by 0 bases, 0 bases remained unmatched. The CDR3 is CASSETSGSTDTQYF. The CDR3 DNA reads as TGTGCCAGCAGTGAAACTAGCGGGAGCACAGATACGCAGTATTTT.

The chain links TRBV6-5 to TRBJ1-2; D is possibly TRBD1 (6 bases). The CDR3 runs to 14 residues. Germline values: CDR1 MNHEY, CDR2 SVGAGI. V lost 6 bases and J 4 bases, leaving 15 bases between the germline ends. CDR3 sequence: CASRTGGVVYGYTF. For the CDR3, the DNA is TGTGCCAGCAGAACGGGGGGCGTGGTCTATGGCTACACCTTC.

The chain joins TRBV7-9 to TRBJ1-1, with D hard to call. The CDR3 extends over 13 amino acids. Per germline, CDR1 SEHNR and CDR2 FQNEAQ (reference sequence). V lost 3 bases and J 5 bases, leaving 10 bases between the germline ends. The CDR3 region has the DNA TGTGCCAGCAGCTTTACAGCTCTAACTGAAGCTTTCTTT. As protein: CASSFTALTEAFF.

This chain connects TRBV4-3 to TRBJ1-5; 11 positions agree with TRBD1. This CDR3 is 17 amino acids long. Trimming removed 3 bases from V and 8 bases from J; junction bases left unmatched: 12. The germline CDR1 and CDR2 sequences are LGHNA and YSLEER. The CDR3: CASSQQRTGGETEPQHF. CDR3 DNA: TGCGCCAGCAGCCAGCAACGGACAGGGGGCGAAACTGAGCCCCAGCATTTT.

This clone has just a few counts. V is TRBV27 and J is TRBJ2-5; 8 bases map to TRBD2. Germline values: CDR1 MNHEY, CDR2 SMNVEV (reference sequence). Germline trimming cut 2 bases from V and 5 bases from J; bases unmatched to any gene: 7. The CDR3 runs to 15 residues. This CDR3 is CASSLRAGAGETQYF. The CDR3 DNA sequence: TGTGCCAGCAGTTTAAGAGCGGGAGCGGGGGAGACCCAGTACTTC.

V usage is TRBV30 and J usage is TRBJ1-5, with D possibly matching TRBD1 (6 bases). The CDR3 extends over 13 amino acids. Germline values: CDR1 GTSNPN, CDR2 SVGIG (reference sequence). Deletions cut 5 bases from V and 7 bases from J, with 15 bases between. CDR3 in amino acids: CAWSQGGGQPQHF. DNA of the CDR3: TGTGCCTGGTCCCAAGGGGGTGGACAGCCCCAGCATTTT.

The CDR3 DNA is TGTGCTAGTGGTCTAGCGGGGGGAAGCACAGATACGCAGTATTTT. Translation gives CASGLAGGSTDTQYF. The chain combines TRBV12-5 with TRBJ2-3; 11 bases line up with TRBD2. This CDR3 is 15 amino acids long. V lost 5 bases and J lost 0; bases outside the gene matches: 1. Germline values: CDR1 LGHNT, CDR2 FRNRAP.

Here the CDR3 reads CASSPGTGAYQETQYF. CDR3 DNA sequence: TGCGCCAGCAGCCCGGGGACAGGGGCGTACCAAGAGACCCAGTACTTC. The chain has TRBV5-1 and TRBJ2-5, with 10 bases lining up with TRBD1. Losses at the gene ends were 4 bases for V and 0 bases for J; bases not matched to a gene: 6. Germline V gene sequence: CDR1 SGHRS, CDR2 YFSETQ. This CDR3 has 16 residues.

The CDR3 here is CASSGQGSETQYF. CDR3 coding DNA: TGTGCCAGCTCTGGACAGGGGTCGGAGACCCAGTACTTC. The chain has TRBV19 and TRBJ2-5, with 9 nucleotides matching TRBD1. V lost 9 bases and J lost 5; bases outside the gene matches: 7. Germline V gives CDR1 LNHDA, CDR2 SQIVND (reference sequence). This CDR3 comprises 13 residues.

The chain carries TRBV6-5 and TRBJ2-2; maybe TRBD2 (6 bases). The CDR3 has 15 amino acids. V lost 2 bases to trimming and J lost 4 bases, with 11 bases between them. Looked up from germline, CDR1 is MNHEY and CDR2 is SVGAGI. The CDR3 DNA follows: TGTGCCAGCAGTTACCGGCGGGGTGGCACCGGGGAGCTGTTTTTT. It is translated as CASSYRRGGTGELFF.

The chain uses TRBV30 and TRBJ2-7; D gene ambiguous. CDR3 length: 12 amino acids. V lost 2 bases, J lost 4 bases, and 9 bases lay in between. Germline loops: CDR1 GTSNPN, CDR2 SVGIG (reference sequence). CDR3 in amino acids: CAWSPSGYEQYF. Here the CDR3 DNA reads TGTGCCTGGAGTCCGTCCGGTTACGAGCAGTACTTC.

The gene calls are TRBV15 and TRBJ2-5; 9 bases are a match to TRBD1. The CDR3 runs 17 residues. V shed 0 bases and J 4 bases; nucleotides not matched to a gene: 9. CDR1 is LNHNV and CDR2 is YYDKDF in the germline V gene (reference sequence). The CDR3 DNA follows: TGTGCCACCAGCAGAGATTTCGGACAGGGGTGGGGAGAGACCCAGTACTTC. As protein: CATSRDFGQGWGETQYF.

Comment on this clone: The sample has other DNA sequences that encode this CDR3 too. The CDR3 DNA follows: TGCAGCGTTGAATGGCGGATCACAGATACGCAGTATTTT. Residues: CSVEWRITDTQYF. This rearrangement joins TRBV29-1 to TRBJ2-3; D remains ambiguous. Germline CDR1 and CDR2: SQVTM and ANQGSEA. Trimming removed 2 bases from V and 2 bases from J, with 8 bases in between. The CDR3 loop spans 13 amino acids.

The V gene is TRBV28, the J gene TRBJ1-5; no clear D gene. V lost 2 bases and J lost 0, with 11 bases in between. Germline lookup yields CDR1 MDHEN and CDR2 SYDVKM. CDR3 length equals 16 residues. CDR3 protein: CASSLSGEGSNQPQHF. The CDR3 nucleotides read TGTGCCAGCAGTTTAAGCGGGGAAGGTAGCAATCAGCCCCAGCATTTT.

There are a few counts of this clone. The rearrangement joins TRBV9 to TRBJ2-1, with TRBD2 matching 12 bases. CDR3 size: 17 residues. Germline loops: CDR1 SGDLS, CDR2 YYNGEE. V dropped 3 bases and J dropped 0; count of bases not matched to a gene: 4. Here the CDR3 DNA reads TGTGCCAGCAGCGGACTAGCGGGGGCAAGCTCCTACAATGAGCAGTTCTTC. It is translated as CASSGLAGASSYNEQFF.

This clone has only one observation. The chain is built from TRBV6-4 and TRBJ2-2; D is undetermined. The germline V gene encodes CDR1 MRHNA and CDR2 SNTAGT. V dropped 6 bases and J dropped 6 bases, with 11 bases sitting between them. The length of the CDR3 is 13 residues. This chain's CDR3 is CASRRTDAGELFF. CDR3 coding DNA: TGTGCCAGCAGACGTACTGATGCCGGGGAGCTGTTTTTT.

To note about this clone: Other DNA sequences from this sample encode an identical CDR3 as well. The chain joins TRBV29-1 to TRBJ2-5, with 9 positions matching TRBD1. Germline values: CDR1 SQVTM, CDR2 ANQGSEA. The CDR3 totals 12 residues. V lost 7 bases to trimming and J lost 2 bases; unmatched junction nucleotides: 2. The CDR3 here is CSADRGQETQYF. For the CDR3, the DNA is TGCAGCGCTGACAGGGGGCAAGAGACCCAGTACTTC. The full variable domain, completed using reference TRBV29-1 and TRBJ2-5, is SAVISQKPSRDICQRGTSLTIQCQVDSQVTMMFWYRQQPGQSLTLIATANQGSEATYESGFVIDKFPISRPNLTFSTLTVSNMSPEDSSIYLCSADRGQETQYFGPGTRLLVL.

V and J are TRBV11-3 and TRBJ2-5, with 7 bases lining up with TRBD1. Germline V gene data show CDR1 as SGHNT and CDR2 as YENEEA. The CDR3 extends over 14 amino acids. J was trimmed by 5 bases and V by 5 bases; bases with no gene match: 8. The CDR3 DNA reads as TGTGCCAGCAGCCATGGACAGACAGGGGAGACCCAGTACTTC. It encodes CASSHGQTGETQYF.